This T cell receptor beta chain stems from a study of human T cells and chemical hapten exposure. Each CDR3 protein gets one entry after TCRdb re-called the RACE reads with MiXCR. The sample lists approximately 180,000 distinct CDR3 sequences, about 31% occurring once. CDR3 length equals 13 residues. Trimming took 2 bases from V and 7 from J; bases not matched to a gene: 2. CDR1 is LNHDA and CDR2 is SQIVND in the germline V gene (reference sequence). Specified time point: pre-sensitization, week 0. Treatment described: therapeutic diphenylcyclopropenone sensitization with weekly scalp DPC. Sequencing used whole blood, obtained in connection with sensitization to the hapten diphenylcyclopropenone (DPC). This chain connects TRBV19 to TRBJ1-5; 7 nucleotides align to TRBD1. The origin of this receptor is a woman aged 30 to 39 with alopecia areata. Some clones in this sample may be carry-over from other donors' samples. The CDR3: CASSIQGGQPQHF. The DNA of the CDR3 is TGTGCCAGTAGTATACAGGGGGGCCAGCCCCAGCATTTT.